Listed here are 9 T cell receptor beta chains from one sample, sequenced in a study of T cell responses to AZD1222 COVID-19 vaccine. Sequencing used immunoSEQ multiplex PCR; TCRdb keeps in-frame clones, though not all of them. The sample consists of around 160,000 clones, about 93% of them appearing once. Material: peripheral blood, obtained on day 0 of MenACWY control vaccination. The receptors shown here come from an adult in good health.

This chain links TRBV7-9 with TRBJ1-1; D ambiguous. The CDR3 has 13 residues. Germline loops: CDR1 SEHNR, CDR2 FQNEAQ (reference sequence). Trimming left V 5 bases short and J 5 bases short, with 12 bases between. CDR3 sequence: CASSPVPWTEAFF. CDR3 DNA sequence: TGTGCCAGCAGCCCGGTCCCTTGGACTGAAGCTTTCTTT.

The chain joins TRBV10-3 to TRBJ1-1; D gene uncertain. In germline, CDR1 is ENHRY, CDR2 SYGVKD. The V and J ends lost 10 bases and 4 bases respectively, with 10 bases between them. The CDR3 loop spans 11 amino acids. CDR3 in DNA: TGTGCCACGCGGACTACCACTGAAGCTTTCTTT. This codes for CATRTTTEAFF.

V is TRBV5-1 and J is TRBJ1-1; 7 bases are a match to TRBD1. The germline CDR1 and CDR2 sequences are SGHRS and YFSETQ. The CDR3 runs to 14 residues. V trimming: 1 base; J trimming: 4 bases; junction bases outside the gene matches: 4. For the CDR3, the DNA is TGCGCCAGCAGCTTGCTGGCAGGGGGCACTGAAGCTTTCTTT. Protein product: CASSLLAGGTEAFF. Combining the CDR3 with reference TRBV5-1 and TRBJ1-1 gives the whole variable domain KAGVTQTPRYLIKTRGQQVTLSCSPISGHRSVSWYQQTPGQGLQFLFEYFSETQRNKGNFPGRFSGRQFSNSRSEMNVSTLELGDSALYLCASSLLAGGTEAFFGQGTRLTVV.

This clone was observed a single time. This sequence joins TRBV11-2 and TRBJ2-1; a weak D match, TRBD2 (5 bases). V lost 1 base and J lost 5, with 15 bases in between. The CDR3 has 16 residues. In germline, CDR1 is SGHAT, CDR2 FQNNGV. For the CDR3, the DNA is TGTGCCAGCAGCTTAGGTGAGAGGGCCTTCCACAATGAGCAGTTCTTC. Protein product: CASSLGERAFHNEQFF. The full variable domain, with the rest looked up from reference TRBV11-2 and TRBJ2-1, is EAGVAQSPRYKIIEKRQSVAFWCNPISGHATLYWYQQILGQGPKLLIQFQNNGVVDDSQLPKDRFSAERLKGVDSTLKIQPAKLEDSAVYLCASSLGERAFHNEQFFGPGTRLTVL.

In this sample, this clone turned up once. The chain is built from TRBV4-2 and TRBJ2-7; tentatively, D is TRBD2 (6 bases). V lost 1 base and J lost 2, with 15 bases in between. Germline CDR1 reads LGHNA; CDR2 reads YNFKEQ. The CDR3 length is 16 residues. The DNA of the CDR3 is TGTGCCAGCAGCCAAGGCGCGGGATCTACAGCCTACGAGCAGTACTTC. It translates to CASSQGAGSTAYEQYF.

The chain employs TRBV7-3 and TRBJ2-6; perhaps D is TRBD1 or TRBD2 (5 bases each). The CDR3 is made up of 17 amino acids. The V end was cut by 5 bases, the J end by 0 bases, with 14 bases between. Germline assignment: CDR1 SGHTA and CDR2 FQGTGA. CDR3: CASSSGEGLSGANVLTF. CDR3 DNA: TGTGCCAGCAGCAGCGGCGAGGGGCTCTCTGGGGCCAACGTCCTGACTTTC.

The chain is built from TRBV5-8 and TRBJ1-1; D might be TRBD1 (6 bases). Per the germline V gene, CDR1 is SGHTS and CDR2 is YDEGEE. V was trimmed by 0 bases and J by 0 bases, leaving 12 bases between them. CDR3 size: 16 residues. CDR3 coding DNA: TGTGCCAGCAGCTTGGGTTGGGGGCTCCTGAACACTGAAGCTTTCTTT. It translates to CASSLGWGLLNTEAFF.

A single count supports this clone. The CDR3 DNA sequence: TGCAGTGCTAGAGTGGCAAACACCATATATTTT. This sequence encodes CSARVANTIYF. This chain uses TRBV20-1 with TRBJ1-3; D gene unclear. Germline CDR1 is DFQATT and CDR2 is SNEGSKA (reference sequence). This CDR3 region has 11 residues. Trimming shortened V by 1 base and J by 6 bases, and 4 bases separated the two germline ends.

The rearrangement uses TRBV30 and TRBJ2-5; D possibly corresponds to TRBD1 (5 bases). This CDR3 comprises 13 residues. Trimming pared 2 bases from V and 2 bases from J, leaving 9 bases between. CDR1 is GTSNPN, CDR2 SVGIG, per germline (reference sequence). The CDR3 here is CAWSKGLQETQYF. In DNA, the CDR3 is TGTGCCTGGAGTAAGGGGCTACAAGAGACCCAGTACTTC.